The entry that follows covers one T cell receptor beta chain sequence. The sample belongs to a study of glioma-infiltrating T cells after dendritic cell vaccination. This CDR3 contains 11 residues. Germline V gives CDR1 GTSNPN, CDR2 SVGIG (reference sequence). V lost 5 bases and J 8 bases, leaving 10 bases between the germline ends. TCRdb keeps only in-frame clones here, not all; method: immunoSEQ multiplex PCR. The repertoire holds roughly 82,000 clones, with around nine tenths as singletons. The chain links TRBV30 to TRBJ2-4, with D unclear. The sequence came from a human donor with glioblastoma. The sample was blood, taken before dendritic cell vaccination. The CDR3 loop reads CAWAARDIQYF. CDR3 bases: TGTGCCTGGGCGGCCCGGGACATTCAGTACTTC.